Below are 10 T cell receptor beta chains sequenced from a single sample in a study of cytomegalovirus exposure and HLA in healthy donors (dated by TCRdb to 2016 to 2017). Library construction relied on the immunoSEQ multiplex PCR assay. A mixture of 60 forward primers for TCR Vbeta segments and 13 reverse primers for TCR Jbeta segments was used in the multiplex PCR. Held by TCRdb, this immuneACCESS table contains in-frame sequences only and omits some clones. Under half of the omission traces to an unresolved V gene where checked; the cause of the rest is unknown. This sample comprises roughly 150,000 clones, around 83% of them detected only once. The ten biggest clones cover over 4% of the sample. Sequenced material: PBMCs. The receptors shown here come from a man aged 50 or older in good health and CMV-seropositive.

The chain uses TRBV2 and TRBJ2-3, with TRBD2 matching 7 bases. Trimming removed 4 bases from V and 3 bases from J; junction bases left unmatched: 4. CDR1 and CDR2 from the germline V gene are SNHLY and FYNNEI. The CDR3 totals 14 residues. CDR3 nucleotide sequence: TGTGCCAGCAGTGTGGCTAGCGGAACAGATACGCAGTATTTT. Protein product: CASSVASGTDTQYF.

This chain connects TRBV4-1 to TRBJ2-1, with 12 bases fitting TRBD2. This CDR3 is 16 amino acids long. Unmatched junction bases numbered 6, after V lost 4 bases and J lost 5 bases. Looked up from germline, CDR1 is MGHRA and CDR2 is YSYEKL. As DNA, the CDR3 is TGCGCCAGCAGCCCCCCTAGACTAGCGGGAGACAATGAGCAGTTCTTC. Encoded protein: CASSPPRLAGDNEQFF.

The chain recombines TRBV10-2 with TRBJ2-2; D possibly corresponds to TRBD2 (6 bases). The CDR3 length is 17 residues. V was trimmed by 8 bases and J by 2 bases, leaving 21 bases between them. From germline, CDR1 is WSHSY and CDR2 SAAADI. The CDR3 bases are TGCGCCAGCGGAGAAAACCTCGGGACTTTCAACACCGGGGAGCTGTTTTTT. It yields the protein CASGENLGTFNTGELFF.

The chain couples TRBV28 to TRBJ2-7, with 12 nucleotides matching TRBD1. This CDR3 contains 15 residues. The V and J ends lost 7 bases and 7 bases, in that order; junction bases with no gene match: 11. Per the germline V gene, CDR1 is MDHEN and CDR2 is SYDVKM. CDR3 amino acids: CASTQPGQGAREQYF. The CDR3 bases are TGTGCCAGCACCCAACCGGGACAGGGGGCACGGGAGCAGTACTTC.

CDR3 protein: CASSPGTSGWNEQFF. The CDR3 DNA reads as TGTGCCAGCAGCCCCGGGACTAGCGGTTGGAATGAGCAGTTCTTC. This rearrangement joins TRBV5-4 to TRBJ2-1, with 11 bases that match TRBD2. Germline trimming cut 4 bases from V and 7 bases from J; bases unmatched to any gene: 7. The CDR3 is 15 amino acids. Germline CDR1 is SGHNT and CDR2 is YYREEE (reference sequence).

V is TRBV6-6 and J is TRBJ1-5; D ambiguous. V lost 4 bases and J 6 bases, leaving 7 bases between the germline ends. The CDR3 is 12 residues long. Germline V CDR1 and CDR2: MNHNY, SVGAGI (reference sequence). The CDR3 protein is CASSSGVQPQHF. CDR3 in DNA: TGTGCCAGCAGTTCAGGTGTTCAGCCCCAGCATTTT.

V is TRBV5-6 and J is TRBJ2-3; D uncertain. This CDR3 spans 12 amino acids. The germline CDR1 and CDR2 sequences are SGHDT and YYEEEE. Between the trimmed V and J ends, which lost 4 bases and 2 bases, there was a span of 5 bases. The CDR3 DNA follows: TGTGCCAGCAGCATAAACACAGATACGCAGTATTTT. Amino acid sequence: CASSINTDTQYF.

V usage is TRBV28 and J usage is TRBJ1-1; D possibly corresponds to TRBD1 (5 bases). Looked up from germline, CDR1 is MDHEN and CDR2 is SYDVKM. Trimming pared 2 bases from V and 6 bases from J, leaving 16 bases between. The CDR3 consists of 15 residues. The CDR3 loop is CASSLPGGGIPEAFF. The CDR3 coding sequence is TGTGCCAGCAGTTTACCGGGGGGGGGAATACCTGAAGCTTTCTTT. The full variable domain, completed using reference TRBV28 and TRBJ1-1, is DVKVTQSSRYLVKRTGEKVFLECVQDMDHENMFWYRQDPGLGLRLIYFSYDVKMKEKGDIPEGYSVSREKKERFSLILESASTNQTSMYLCASSLPGGGIPEAFFGQGTRLTVV.

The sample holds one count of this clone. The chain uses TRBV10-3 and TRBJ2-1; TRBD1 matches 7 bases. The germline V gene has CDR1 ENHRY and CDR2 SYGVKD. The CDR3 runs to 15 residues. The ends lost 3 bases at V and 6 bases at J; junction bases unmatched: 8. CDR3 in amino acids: CAISEDRDGSNEQFF. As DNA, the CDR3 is TGTGCCATCAGTGAAGACAGGGACGGTAGCAATGAGCAGTTCTTC.

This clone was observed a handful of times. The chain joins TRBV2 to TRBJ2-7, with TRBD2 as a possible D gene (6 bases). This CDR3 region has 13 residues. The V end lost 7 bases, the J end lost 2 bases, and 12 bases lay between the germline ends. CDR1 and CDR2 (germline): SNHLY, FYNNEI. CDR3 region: CASNSGPAYEQYF. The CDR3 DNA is TGTGCCAGCAATAGCGGTCCCGCCTACGAGCAGTACTTC.